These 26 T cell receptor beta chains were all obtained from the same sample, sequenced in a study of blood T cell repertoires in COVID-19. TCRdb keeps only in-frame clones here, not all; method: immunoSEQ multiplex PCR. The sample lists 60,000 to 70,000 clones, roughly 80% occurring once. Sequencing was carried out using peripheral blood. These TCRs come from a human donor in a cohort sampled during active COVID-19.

CDR3 bases: TGTGCCAGCACCCCAGGAGGGGGCCGAGGGGCCAATGAGCAGTTCTTC. Its translation: CASTPGGGRGANEQFF. This sequence joins TRBV28 and TRBJ2-1; tentative D call: TRBD1 (7 bases). This CDR3 region has 16 residues. With 7 bases removed from V and 6 bases from J, the gap between germline ends came to 22 bases. Looked up from germline, CDR1 is MDHEN and CDR2 is SYDVKM.

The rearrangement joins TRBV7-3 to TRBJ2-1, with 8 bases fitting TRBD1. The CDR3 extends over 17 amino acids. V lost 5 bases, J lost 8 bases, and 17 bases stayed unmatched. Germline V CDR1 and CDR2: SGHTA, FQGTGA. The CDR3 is CASSPKEARGLTDEQFF. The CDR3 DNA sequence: TGTGCCAGCAGCCCGAAGGAGGCCAGGGGGCTTACGGATGAGCAGTTCTTC. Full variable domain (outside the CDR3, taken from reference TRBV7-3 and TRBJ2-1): GAGVSQTPSNKVTEKGKYVELRCDPISGHTALYWYRQSLGQGPEFLIYFQGTGAADDSGLPNDRFFAVRPEGSVSTLKIQRTERGDSAVYLCASSPKEARGLTDEQFFGPGTRLTVL.

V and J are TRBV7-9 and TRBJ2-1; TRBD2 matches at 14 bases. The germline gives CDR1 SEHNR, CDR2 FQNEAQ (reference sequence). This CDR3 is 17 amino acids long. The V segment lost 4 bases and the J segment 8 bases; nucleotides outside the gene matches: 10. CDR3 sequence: CASSSSLTSGGADEQFF. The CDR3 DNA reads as TGTGCCAGCAGCTCTTCTTTGACTAGCGGGGGGGCGGATGAGCAGTTCTTC.

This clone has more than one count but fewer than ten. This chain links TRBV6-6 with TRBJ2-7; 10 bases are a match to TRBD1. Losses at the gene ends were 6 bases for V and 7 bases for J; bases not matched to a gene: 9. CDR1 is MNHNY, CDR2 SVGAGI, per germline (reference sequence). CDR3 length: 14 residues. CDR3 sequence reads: CASRPRQGAEEQYF. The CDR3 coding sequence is TGTGCCAGCAGGCCTAGACAGGGGGCAGAAGAGCAGTACTTC.

The DNA of the CDR3 is TGCGCCAGCGCCCCCTCTCGGGGGGGTGACCAAGAGACCCAGTACTTC. Its protein product is CASAPSRGGDQETQYF. This chain connects TRBV5-1 to TRBJ2-5, with 8 bases matching TRBD2. In germline, CDR1 is SGHRS, CDR2 YFSETQ. The CDR3 runs 16 residues. The ends lost 7 bases at V and 0 bases at J; junction bases unmatched: 11.

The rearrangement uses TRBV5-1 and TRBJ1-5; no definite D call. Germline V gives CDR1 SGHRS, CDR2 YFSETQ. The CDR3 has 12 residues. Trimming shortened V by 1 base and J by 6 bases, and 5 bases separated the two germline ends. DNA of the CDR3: TGCGCCAGCAGCTTGTCCGGTCAGCCCCAGCATTTT. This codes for CASSLSGQPQHF.

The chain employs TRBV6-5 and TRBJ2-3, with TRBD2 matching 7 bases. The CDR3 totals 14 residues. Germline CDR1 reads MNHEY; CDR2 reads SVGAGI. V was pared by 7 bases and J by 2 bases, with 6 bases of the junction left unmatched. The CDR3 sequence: CASMGGESTDTQYF. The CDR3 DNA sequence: TGTGCCAGCATGGGGGGGGAGTCCACAGATACGCAGTATTTT.

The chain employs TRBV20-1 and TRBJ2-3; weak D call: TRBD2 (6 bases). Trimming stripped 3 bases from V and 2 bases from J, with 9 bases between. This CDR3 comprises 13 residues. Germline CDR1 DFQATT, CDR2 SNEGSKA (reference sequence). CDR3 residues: CSASWGVTDTQYF. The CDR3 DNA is TGCAGTGCTAGTTGGGGGGTCACAGATACGCAGTATTTT.

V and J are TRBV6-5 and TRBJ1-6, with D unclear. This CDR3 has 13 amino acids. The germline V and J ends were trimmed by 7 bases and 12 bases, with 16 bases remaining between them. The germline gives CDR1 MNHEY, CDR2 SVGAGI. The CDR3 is CASKRAGVEPLHF. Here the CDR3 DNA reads TGTGCCAGCAAGAGGGCAGGCGTCGAACCCCTCCACTTT.

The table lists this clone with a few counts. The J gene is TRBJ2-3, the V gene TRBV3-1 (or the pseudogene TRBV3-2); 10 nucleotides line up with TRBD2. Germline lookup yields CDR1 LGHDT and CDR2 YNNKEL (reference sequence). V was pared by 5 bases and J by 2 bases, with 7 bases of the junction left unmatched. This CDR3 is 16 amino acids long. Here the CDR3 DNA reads TGTGCCAGCAGCGCGACTAGCGGGCGATTCACAGATACGCAGTATTTT. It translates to CASSATSGRFTDTQYF.

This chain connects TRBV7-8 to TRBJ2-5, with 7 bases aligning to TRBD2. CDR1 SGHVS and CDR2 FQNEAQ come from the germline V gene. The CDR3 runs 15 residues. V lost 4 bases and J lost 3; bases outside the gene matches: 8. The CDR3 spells CASSSYGGGKETQYF. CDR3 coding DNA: TGTGCCAGCAGCTCTTACGGCGGGGGAAAAGAGACCCAGTACTTC.

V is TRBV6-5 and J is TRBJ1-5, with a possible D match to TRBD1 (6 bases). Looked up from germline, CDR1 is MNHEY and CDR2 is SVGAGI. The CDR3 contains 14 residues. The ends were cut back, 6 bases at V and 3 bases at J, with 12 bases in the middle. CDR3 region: CASRDSGYNQPQHF. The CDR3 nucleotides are TGTGCCAGCAGGGACAGCGGCTACAATCAGCCCCAGCATTTT.

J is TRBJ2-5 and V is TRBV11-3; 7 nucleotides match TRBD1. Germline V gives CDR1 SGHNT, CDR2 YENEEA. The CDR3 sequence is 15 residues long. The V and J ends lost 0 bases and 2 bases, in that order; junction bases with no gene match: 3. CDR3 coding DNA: TGTGCCAGCAGCTTAGACCCGGACAGGCAAGAGACCCAGTACTTC. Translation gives CASSLDPDRQETQYF.

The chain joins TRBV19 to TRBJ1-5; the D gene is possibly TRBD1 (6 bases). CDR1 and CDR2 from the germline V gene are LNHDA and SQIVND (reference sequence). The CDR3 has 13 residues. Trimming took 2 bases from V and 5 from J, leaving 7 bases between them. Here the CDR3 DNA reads TGTGCCAGTAGTATATACAGGGATCAGCCCCAGCATTTT. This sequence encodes CASSIYRDQPQHF.

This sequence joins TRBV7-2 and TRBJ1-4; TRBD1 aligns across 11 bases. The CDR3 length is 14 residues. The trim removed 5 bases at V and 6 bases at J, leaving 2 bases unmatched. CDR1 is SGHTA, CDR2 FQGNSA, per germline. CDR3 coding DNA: TGTGCCAGCAGCCCGGACAGGGGGCATGAAAAACTGTTTTTT. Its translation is CASSPDRGHEKLFF.

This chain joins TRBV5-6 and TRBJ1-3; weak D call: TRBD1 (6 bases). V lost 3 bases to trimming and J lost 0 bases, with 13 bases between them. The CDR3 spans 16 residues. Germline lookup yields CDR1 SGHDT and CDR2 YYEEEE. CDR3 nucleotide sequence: TGTGCCAGCAGCTCCAGGGGTCTCAGCTCTGGAAACACCATATATTTT. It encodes CASSSRGLSSGNTIYF.

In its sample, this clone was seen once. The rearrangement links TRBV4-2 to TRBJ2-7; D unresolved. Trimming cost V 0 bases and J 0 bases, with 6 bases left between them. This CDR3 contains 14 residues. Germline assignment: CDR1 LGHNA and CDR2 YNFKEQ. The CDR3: CASSQDSYSYEQYF. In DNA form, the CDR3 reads TGTGCCAGCAGCCAAGACTCCTACTCCTACGAGCAGTACTTC.

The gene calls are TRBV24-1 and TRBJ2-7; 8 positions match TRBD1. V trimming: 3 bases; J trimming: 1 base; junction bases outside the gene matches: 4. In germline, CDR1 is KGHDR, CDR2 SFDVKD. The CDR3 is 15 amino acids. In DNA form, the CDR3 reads TGTGCCACCAGTGATACCCGGGACAGGTCCTACGAGCAGTACTTC. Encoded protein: CATSDTRDRSYEQYF.

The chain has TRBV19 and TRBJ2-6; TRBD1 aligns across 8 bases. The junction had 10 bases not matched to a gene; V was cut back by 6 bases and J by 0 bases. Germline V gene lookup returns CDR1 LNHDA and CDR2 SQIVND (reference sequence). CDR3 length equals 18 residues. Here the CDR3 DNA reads TGTGCCAGTAGGATACCGGGGACAGGAGCCTCTGGGGCCAACGTCCTGACTTTC. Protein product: CASRIPGTGASGANVLTF.

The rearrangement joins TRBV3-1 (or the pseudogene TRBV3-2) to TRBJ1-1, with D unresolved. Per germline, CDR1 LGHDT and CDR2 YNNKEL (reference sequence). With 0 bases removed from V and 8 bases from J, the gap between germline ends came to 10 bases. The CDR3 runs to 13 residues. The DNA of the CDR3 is TGTGCCAGCAGCCAAGATATCAGAGGAGAAGCTTTCTTT. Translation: CASSQDIRGEAFF.

The CDR3 DNA sequence: TGTGCCAGCAGTCCCTCCTATGGCTACACCTTC. This sequence encodes CASSPSYGYTF. The rearrangement joins TRBV2 to TRBJ1-2; D not certain. The V end lost 5 bases, the J end lost 4 bases, and 5 bases lay between the germline ends. Germline V CDR1 and CDR2: SNHLY, FYNNEI. The CDR3 totals 11 residues.

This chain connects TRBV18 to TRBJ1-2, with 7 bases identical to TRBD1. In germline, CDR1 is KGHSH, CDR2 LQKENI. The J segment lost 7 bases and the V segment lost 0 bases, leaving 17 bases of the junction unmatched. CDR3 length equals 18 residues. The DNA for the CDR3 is TGTGCCAGCTCACCACCGGAGCGACAGGGATGGGCTAGGAGTGGCTACACCTTC. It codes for CASSPPERQGWARSGYTF.

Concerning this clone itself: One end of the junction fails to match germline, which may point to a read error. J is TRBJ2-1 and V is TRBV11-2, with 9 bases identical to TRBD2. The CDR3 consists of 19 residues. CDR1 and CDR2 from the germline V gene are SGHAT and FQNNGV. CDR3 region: CASSLEGSSGVPSYNEQFF. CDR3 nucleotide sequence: TGTGCCAGCAGCCTAGAGGGCTCTAGCGGGGTACCCTCCTACAATGAGCAGTTCTTC.

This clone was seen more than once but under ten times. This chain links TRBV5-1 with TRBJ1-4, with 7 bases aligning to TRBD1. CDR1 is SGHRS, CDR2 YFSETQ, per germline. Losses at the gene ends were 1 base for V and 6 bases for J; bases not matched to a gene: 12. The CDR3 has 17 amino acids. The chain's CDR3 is CASSLFGQATQDEKLFF. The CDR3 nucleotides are TGCGCCAGCAGCTTGTTTGGACAGGCAACGCAGGATGAAAAACTGTTTTTT.

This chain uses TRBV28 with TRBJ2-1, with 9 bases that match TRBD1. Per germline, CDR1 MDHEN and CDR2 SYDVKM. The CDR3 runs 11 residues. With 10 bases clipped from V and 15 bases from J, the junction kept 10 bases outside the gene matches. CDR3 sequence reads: CATRKGTGPFF. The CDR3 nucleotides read TGTGCCACCAGAAAAGGGACAGGGCCGTTCTTC.

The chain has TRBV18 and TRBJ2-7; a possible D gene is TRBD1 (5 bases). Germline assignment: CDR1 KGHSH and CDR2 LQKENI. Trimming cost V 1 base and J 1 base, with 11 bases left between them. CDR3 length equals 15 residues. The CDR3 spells CASSPQDSRSYEQYF. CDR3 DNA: TGTGCCAGCTCACCACAAGACAGCCGATCCTACGAGCAGTACTTC. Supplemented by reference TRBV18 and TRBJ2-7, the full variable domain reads NAGVMQNPRHLVRRRGQEARLRCSPMKGHSHVYWYRQLPEEGLKFMVYLQKENIIDESGMPKERFSAEFPKEGPSILRIQQVVRGDSAAYFCASSPQDSRSYEQYFGPGTRLTVT.